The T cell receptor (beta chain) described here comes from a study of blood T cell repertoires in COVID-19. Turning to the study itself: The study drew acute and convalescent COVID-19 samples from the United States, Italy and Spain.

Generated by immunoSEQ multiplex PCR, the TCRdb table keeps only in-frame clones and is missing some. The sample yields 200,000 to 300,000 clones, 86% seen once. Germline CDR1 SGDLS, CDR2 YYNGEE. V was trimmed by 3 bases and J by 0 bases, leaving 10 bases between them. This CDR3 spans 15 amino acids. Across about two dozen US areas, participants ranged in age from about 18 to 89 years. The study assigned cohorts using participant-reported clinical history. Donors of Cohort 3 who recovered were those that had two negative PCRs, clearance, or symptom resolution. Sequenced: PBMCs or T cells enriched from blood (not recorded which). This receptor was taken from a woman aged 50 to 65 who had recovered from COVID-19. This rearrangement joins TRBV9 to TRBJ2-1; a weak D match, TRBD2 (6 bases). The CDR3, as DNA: TGTGCCAGCAGCGATGCGGGGTCCTCCTACAATGAGCAGTTCTTC. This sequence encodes CASSDAGSSYNEQFF.